The entry below gives a single T cell receptor beta chain sequence along with its context. Its cognate antigen is unknown. These data originate in a study of cytomegalovirus exposure and HLA in healthy donors. Study outcomes and limitations: It was found in a later analysis that first-cohort TCR clusters tended to co-occur in the 90 to 150 validation repertoires.

Here immunoSEQ multiplex PCR was the method, and the copy in TCRdb shows in-frame clones only, minus some. The sample holds 100,000 or so clones, over 85% seen once. V was shortened by 4 bases and J by 3 bases, with 6 bases between the two germline ends. The CDR3 totals 12 residues. The germline CDR1 and CDR2 sequences are MGHDK and SYGVNS. The sequence came from a woman aged 18-30 years in good health and CMV-seronegative. Sample: PBMCs. This chain connects TRBV25-1 to TRBJ1-2; D is ambiguous. Here the CDR3 reads CASSVRDYGYTF. CDR3 in DNA: TGTGCCAGCAGTGTACGCGACTATGGCTACACCTTC.